These T cell receptor beta chains were read from a single sample in a study of blood T cell repertoires in COVID-19. Sequencing was performed with immunoSEQ multiplex PCR; in TCRdb, only in-frame clones are kept and a portion is missing. This table has under 250,000 clones, about 91% appearing once. The sample taken for sequencing was peripheral blood. The receptors originated from a woman in her twenties or thirties with COVID-19, enrolled during active disease. Each CDR3 is given with its conserved first and last residue. The D gene is left open where the match is weak. Size is omitted from some rows. Given values are once, few, many or a class for expanded clones.

NA	TRBV5-1	TRBD2	TRBJ2-1	TGCGCCAGCAGCACGTCGACTAGCGGGAGGGAGCAGTTCTTC	CASSTSTSGREQFF
once	TRBV27	TRBD1	TRBJ2-3	TGTGCCAGCAGTTCTAGGGACAGCCCACCATACACAGATACGCAGTATTTT	CASSSRDSPPYTDTQYF
NA	TRBV7-2	TRBD2	TRBJ2-3	TGTGCCAGCAGCCCGTCTGCGGGGGACACAGATACGCAGTATTTT	CASSPSAGDTDTQYF
NA	TRBV27	TRBD1	TRBJ1-2	TGTGCCAGCAGTTTCGGGGGACAGGGGTTGAGTGGCTACACCTTC	CASSFGGQGLSGYTF
NA	TRBV12-3/TRBV12-4	TRBD2	TRBJ2-3	TGTGCCAGCAGTTTAGTGCCTAGCGGGAGTTATTTT	CASSLVPSGSYF
NA	TRBV24-1	TRBD1	TRBJ2-1	TGTGCCACCAGTGATTCCACCGGACAGGGTACCCCTAATGAGCAGTTCTTC	CATSDSTGQGTPNEQFF
NA	TRBV25-1	TRBD1	TRBJ2-7	TGTGCCAGCAGTCCAGGGGGCGCAACCCTTGAGCAGTACTTC	CASSPGGATLEQYF
NA	TRBV4-3	NA	TRBJ1-4	TGCGCCAGCAGCCAAGGGGCAGTTGCAACTAATGAAAAACTGTTTTTT	CASSQGAVATNEKLFF
NA	TRBV19	TRBD1	TRBJ2-5	TGTGCCAGTAGTATTTCCACAGGGGAACTAGAGACCCAGTACTTC	CASSISTGELETQYF
few	TRBV30	NA	TRBJ1-2	TGTGCCTGGAGTGTAATAGGGCGGGGAGGCTACACCTTC	CAWSVIGRGGYTF
NA	TRBV7-9	NA	TRBJ1-1	TGTGCCAGCAGCCAAGGGGACACTGAAGCTTTCTTT	CASSQGDTEAFF
NA	TRBV5-1	TRBD1	TRBJ1-6	TGCGCCAGCAGCCTGGGACAGAGTAATTCACCCCTCCACTTT	CASSLGQSNSPLHF
NA	TRBV28	NA	TRBJ2-6	TGTGCCAGCAGTTCCGGTAGTGGGGCCAACGTCCTGACTTTC	CASSSGSGANVLTF
NA	TRBV20-1	NA	TRBJ1-2	TGCAGTGCTAGTGAGGGCAGGGGAGTCTTGGGCTACACCTTC	CSASEGRGVLGYTF
NA	TRBV7-9	NA	TRBJ2-1	TGTGCCAGCAAAGGGGGGGCGGGGGCCTACAATGAGCAGTTCTTC	CASKGGAGAYNEQFF
NA	TRBV11-3	NA	TRBJ2-2	TGTGCCAGCAGACATACCGGGGAGCTGTTTTTT	CASRHTGELFF
once	TRBV15	TRBD2	TRBJ2-1	TGTGCCACCAGCAGATCAGCGGGGGGTCGGTTTAGCTCCTACAATGAGCAGTTCTTC	CATSRSAGGRFSSYNEQFF
NA	TRBV7-9	NA	TRBJ1-6	TGTGCCAGCAGCCGCTCCAACCAGGGCAATTCACCCCTCCACTTT	CASSRSNQGNSPLHF
NA	TRBV5-1	NA	TRBJ1-4	TGCGCCAGCAGCCCGTGGAGGGCAACTAATGAAAAACTGTTTTTT	CASSPWRATNEKLFF
NA	TRBV7-2	TRBD2	TRBJ2-1	TGTGCCAGCAGCTCTAGCGGGAGTAGGGTCAATGAGCAGTTCTTC	CASSSSGSRVNEQFF
NA	TRBV4-1	NA	TRBJ2-7	TGCGCCAGCAGCCTGAGCGGGCCGGACACGTACGAGCAGTACTTC	CASSLSGPDTYEQYF
NA	TRBV19	TRBD1	TRBJ1-3	TGTGCCAGTAGCCGCCAGGGACAGGCCTCTGGAAACACCATATATTTT	CASSRQGQASGNTIYF
NA	TRBV5-1	TRBD1	TRBJ1-2	TGCGCCAGCAGCAGGACAGGGGAATCTAACTATGGCTACACCTTC	CASSRTGESNYGYTF
NA	TRBV5-1	NA	TRBJ2-7	TGCGCCAGCAGCTTGGTGCTAAGGGGCCGCTCCTACGAGCAGTACTTC	CASSLVLRGRSYEQYF
NA	TRBV5-1	NA	TRBJ1-2	TGCGCCAGCAGCGAGGGCGTTAACTATGGCTACACCTTC	CASSEGVNYGYTF
NA	TRBV18	NA	TRBJ1-1	TGTGCCAGCTCACCAACAGATCAGAACACTGAAGCTTTCTTT	CASSPTDQNTEAFF
NA	TRBV24-1	NA	TRBJ2-1	TGTGCCACCAGTTCTGCGGGTCAGAGCAATGAGCAGTTCTTC	CATSSAGQSNEQFF
NA	TRBV15	TRBD2	TRBJ2-1	TGTGCCACCAGCACTGGGACTAGGCTTAATGAGCAGTTCTTC	CATSTGTRLNEQFF
NA	TRBV11-3	NA	TRBJ1-1	TGTGCCAGCAGCTTAGGGCAGGGCTCTGAAGCTTTCTTT	CASSLGQGSEAFF
NA	TRBV5-5	NA	TRBJ2-2	TGTGCCAGCAGAACAGGACCCTTCGGTACCGGGGAGCTGTTTTTT	CASRTGPFGTGELFF
NA	TRBV7-8	TRBD2	TRBJ2-1	TGTGCCAGCAGCTTCCCCCCGGGACTAGCGGGGTCTCTGTTCTTC	CASSFPPGLAGSLFF
NA	TRBV11-2	NA	TRBJ1-3	TGTGCCAGCAGCCCCCGGGGGGCAGGAAACACCATATATTTT	CASSPRGAGNTIYF
NA	TRBV12-5	TRBD1	TRBJ1-5	TGTGCTAGTGGTCCCCACAGGGGTAGCAATCAGCCCCAGCATTTT	CASGPHRGSNQPQHF
NA	TRBV19	NA	TRBJ2-3	TGTGCCAGTAGTATAGATCGAGCCTGGAGCACAGATACGCAGTATTTT	CASSIDRAWSTDTQYF
once	TRBV5-1	TRBD2	TRBJ2-1	TGCGCCAGCAGCACGTTAGCGGGACCATACAATGAGCAGTTCTTC	CASSTLAGPYNEQFF
NA	TRBV6-1	TRBD1	TRBJ1-5	TGTGCCAGCAGTGAAGCCTGGGGACAGCAGAATCAGCCCCAGCATTTT	CASSEAWGQQNQPQHF
once	TRBV5-6	NA	TRBJ1-4	TGTGCCAGCAGCTCCAACACGGGATGGGGAAAACTGTTTTTT	CASSSNTGWGKLFF
NA	TRBV11-2	TRBD1	TRBJ2-5	TGTGCCAGCAGCTTGACAGGGTGGTACCAAGAGACCCAGTACTTC	CASSLTGWYQETQYF
NA	TRBV18	NA	TRBJ1-5	TGTGCCAGCTCACCAGCCAACAGCCGGATGAGCAATCAGCCCCAGCATTTT	CASSPANSRMSNQPQHF
NA	TRBV5-6	NA	TRBJ1-1	TGTGCCAGCAGCTTATACGACAGAACAAACGAGGAAGCTTTCTTT	CASSLYDRTNEEAFF
NA	TRBV30	TRBD1	TRBJ1-1	TGTGCCTCCGAGACAGGGAAGTACACTGAAGCTTTCTTT	CASETGKYTEAFF
NA	TRBV4-1	NA	TRBJ1-2	TGCGCCAGCAGCCAGGCACGTCGGGGGGTTCATGGCTACACCTTC	CASSQARRGVHGYTF
NA	TRBV27	TRBD1	TRBJ1-6	TGTGCCAGCAGTACCCCGACAGGGGGCGATTATTCACCCCTCCACTTT	CASSTPTGGDYSPLHF
NA	TRBV11-2	TRBD1	TRBJ2-1	TGTGCCAGCAGCTTGGGACAGAACAATGAGCAGTTCTTC	CASSLGQNNEQFF
once	TRBV6-5	TRBD1	TRBJ2-7	TGTGCCAGCAGTTACGCGCCGGGACAGTCCTACGAGCAGTACTTC	CASSYAPGQSYEQYF
NA	TRBV5-8	TRBD2	TRBJ2-2	TGTGCCAGCAGCTTGGGGACCCTCAGCGGGGCCGGGGAGCTGTTTTTT	CASSLGTLSGAGELFF
once	TRBV4-2	TRBD1	TRBJ1-2	TGTGCCAGCAGCCACAGGGACAGCGCTGGCTACACCTTC	CASSHRDSAGYTF
NA	TRBV6-2/TRBV6-3	NA	TRBJ1-1	TGTGCCAGCAGTTGGCCGAACACTGAAGCTTTCTTT	CASSWPNTEAFF
NA	TRBV3-1/TRBV3-2	NA	TRBJ1-5	TGTGCCAGCAGCCGGAGCGGGGTTCAGCCCCAGCATTTT	CASSRSGVQPQHF
NA	TRBV2	TRBD2	TRBJ2-2	TGTGCCAGCACCCGTTACGCGGGAGGGCCCGCCGGGGAGCTGTTTTTT	CASTRYAGGPAGELFF
NA	TRBV27	TRBD2	TRBJ2-3	TGTGCCAGCAGTTTATCCCCTACGGGACTAGCGGGAGGGCCGACAGATACGCAGTATTTT	CASSLSPTGLAGGPTDTQYF
NA	TRBV2	NA	TRBJ1-5	TGTGCCAGCAGGGAGATATATAGCAATCAGCCCCAGCATTTT	CASREIYSNQPQHF
NA	TRBV5-8	TRBD2	TRBJ2-1	TGTGCCAGCAGCTTGGTAGCCAGCGGGGGGGCTCATGAGCAGTTCTTC	CASSLVASGGAHEQFF
NA	TRBV4-1	NA	TRBJ1-2	TGCGCCAGCAGCCAAGTCGTCAGGGACTCTGGCTACACCTTC	CASSQVVRDSGYTF